What follows are 21 T cell receptor beta chains derived from one specimen sequenced in a study of PD-1 blockade in classical Hodgkin lymphoma. Clones were sequenced by immunoSEQ multiplex PCR, and TCRdb holds only the in-frame ones, with some missing. Altogether 20,000 to 25,000 clones are present, 68% being singletons, with the ten largest covering 5.8%. Relapse was seen in all patients after autologous stem cell transplantation, and brentuximab vedotin exposure was variable. The specimen comprised peripheral blood mononuclear cells (PBMCs), sampled at baseline. The receptors originated from a human donor with classical Hodgkin lymphoma.

This chain uses TRBV29-1 with TRBJ1-1; a weak D match, TRBD1 (5 bases). Germline CDR1 SQVTM, CDR2 ANQGSEA. Trimming took off 3 bases at V and 0 bases at J, with 8 bases between the two ends. The CDR3 sequence is 13 residues long. The CDR3: CSVDRQMNTEAFF. CDR3 sequence (DNA): TGCAGCGTTGACCGACAGATGAACACTGAAGCTTTCTTT.

Written as DNA, the CDR3 is TGTGCCAGCAGCTCCGGACAGCGCCCACCCCTCCACTTT. Its protein product is CASSSGQRPPLHF. The chain recombines TRBV5-6 with TRBJ1-6; a possible D gene is TRBD1 (6 bases). Germline V lookup: CDR1 SGHDT, CDR2 YYEEEE. V was pared by 3 bases and J by 11 bases, with 12 bases between. The CDR3 is made up of 13 amino acids.

The chain has TRBV19 and TRBJ2-5; 11 nucleotides line up with TRBD2. Losses at the gene ends were 3 bases for V and 1 base for J; bases not matched to a gene: 19. The CDR3 loop spans 21 amino acids. From germline, CDR1 is LNHDA and CDR2 SQIVND (reference sequence). CDR3 amino acids: CASSIRSRSLAGGGGQETQYF. DNA for the CDR3: TGTGCCAGTAGTATTAGGTCTCGGTCGCTAGCGGGAGGTGGGGGCCAAGAGACCCAGTACTTC. The full variable domain, its missing parts supplied by reference TRBV19 and TRBJ2-5, is DGGITQSPKYLFRKEGQNVTLSCEQNLNHDAMYWYRQDPGQGLRLIYYSQIVNDFQKGDIAEGYSVSREKKESFPLTVTSAQKNPTAFYLCASSIRSRSLAGGGGQETQYFGPGTRLLVL.

The CDR3 spells CASSFRTGPTDTQYF. In nucleotides, the CDR3 is TGTGCCAGCAGCTTTAGGACGGGCCCCACAGATACGCAGTATTTT. J is TRBJ2-3 and V is TRBV7-2; D not certain. V was trimmed by 3 bases and J by 2 bases, leaving 12 bases between them. The CDR3 is 15 amino acids. CDR1 SGHTA and CDR2 FQGNSA come from the germline V gene.

Here the CDR3 DNA reads TGTGCCAGCAGCCCTTACTACGAGCAGTACTTC. It encodes CASSPYYEQYF. The chain is built from TRBV6-5 and TRBJ2-7; D is ambiguous. This CDR3 is 11 amino acids long. With 6 bases removed from V and 3 bases from J, the gap between germline ends came to 6 bases. Germline lookup yields CDR1 MNHEY and CDR2 SVGAGI.

This clone was seen only a few times. CDR3 sequence reads: CASGGLAGYNEQFF. For the CDR3, the DNA is TGTGCCAGCGGAGGACTAGCGGGGTACAATGAGCAGTTCTTC. The chain carries TRBV9 and TRBJ2-1; 12 bases are shared with TRBD2. Trimming removed 7 bases from V and 4 bases from J; junction bases left unmatched: 3. This CDR3 comprises 14 residues. Germline CDR1 reads SGDLS; CDR2 reads YYNGEE.

The rearrangement links TRBV18 to TRBJ2-6; D is perhaps TRBD2 (7 bases). The V and J ends lost 2 bases and 1 base respectively, with 9 bases between them. The CDR3 loop spans 16 amino acids. Germline-derived CDR1 and CDR2 are KGHSH and LQKENI. Here the CDR3 reads CASSPRGGSGANVLTF. DNA for the CDR3: TGTGCCAGCTCACCAAGGGGGGGGTCTGGGGCCAACGTCCTGACTTTC. Looking up the rest from reference TRBV18 and TRBJ2-6 gives the full variable domain: NAGVMQNPRHLVRRRGQEARLRCSPMKGHSHVYWYRQLPEEGLKFMVYLQKENIIDESGMPKERFSAEFPKEGPSILRIQQVVRGDSAAYFCASSPRGGSGANVLTFGAGSRLTVL.

The chain has TRBV5-3 and TRBJ2-7; the D gene is possibly TRBD1 (5 bases). TRBV5-3 is known as an ORF, though its function is uncertain. The V gene lost 1 base and the J gene lost 5 bases, with 10 bases spanning the gap. This CDR3 contains 13 residues. The chain's CDR3 is CARSLWGPNEQYF. The CDR3 region has the DNA TGTGCCAGAAGCTTGTGGGGCCCAAACGAGCAGTACTTC.

This chain links TRBV27 with TRBJ2-1; possible D gene TRBD2, 6 bases. V dropped 2 bases and J dropped 7 bases, with 18 bases sitting between them. This CDR3 spans 16 amino acids. Germline lookup yields CDR1 MNHEY and CDR2 SMNVEV (reference sequence). CDR3 protein: CASSLQGWGVRNEQFF. The CDR3 nucleotides are TGTGCCAGCAGTTTACAGGGTTGGGGGGTGAGGAATGAGCAGTTCTTC.

This clone has more than one count but fewer than ten. In DNA, the CDR3 is TGTGCCAGCAGCTTAGGAGGGCCAGATACGCAGTATTTT. This encodes CASSLGGPDTQYF. This chain joins TRBV7-9 and TRBJ2-3; a possible D gene is TRBD2 (5 bases). V lost 1 base, J lost 4 bases, and 6 bases lay in between. This CDR3 spans 13 amino acids. Germline CDR1 is SEHNR and CDR2 is FQNEAQ (reference sequence).

This clone was picked up one time. The chain has TRBV7-7 and TRBJ2-5; D is undetermined. CDR1 is SSHAT, CDR2 FNYEAQ, per germline (reference sequence). This CDR3 is built from 13 residues. Trimming removed 5 bases at V and 0 bases at J, with 7 bases between. DNA for the CDR3: TGTGCCAGCAGCCTTAGGAACCAAGAGACCCAGTACTTC. Amino acid sequence: CASSLRNQETQYF.

The chain couples TRBV11-2 to TRBJ2-7; TRBD1 matches at 9 bases. Per the germline V gene, CDR1 is SGHAT and CDR2 is FQNNGV. The CDR3 spans 15 residues. The V gene end was trimmed by 4 bases and the J gene end by 3 bases; junction bases not matched to a gene: 7. CDR3 DNA sequence: TGTGCCAGCAGCTCCGCGACAGGGGGTGTCTACGAGCAGTACTTC. Protein product: CASSSATGGVYEQYF.

The sample holds a few counts of this clone. The chain has TRBV28 and TRBJ2-5; TRBD2 aligns across 8 bases. The CDR3 totals 16 residues. The V and J ends lost 6 bases and 4 bases, in that order; junction bases with no gene match: 13. Germline V gives CDR1 MDHEN, CDR2 SYDVKM. The CDR3 is CASSPGGGPRTETQYF. The CDR3 DNA reads TGTGCCAGCAGCCCGGGAGGGGGGCCGCGGACAGAGACCCAGTACTTC.

The gene calls are TRBV18 and TRBJ2-1, with 7 bases fitting TRBD1. Germline lookup yields CDR1 KGHSH and CDR2 LQKENI. V was clipped by 2 bases and J by 4 bases; unmatched bases: 5. The CDR3 loop spans 15 amino acids. The CDR3 reads CASSPMGQSYNEQFF. The CDR3 DNA reads as TGTGCCAGCTCACCAATGGGACAGTCTTACAATGAGCAGTTCTTC.

V gene TRBV7-9 combines with J gene TRBJ1-5, with D perhaps matching TRBD1 (5 bases). Germline V CDR1 and CDR2: SEHNR, FQNEAQ (reference sequence). The CDR3 consists of 16 residues. V was cut by 5 bases and J by 0 bases, with 14 bases left in between. The CDR3 loop is CASSHTGANSNQPQHF. Written as DNA, the CDR3 is TGTGCCAGCAGCCATACCGGGGCGAATAGCAATCAGCCCCAGCATTTT.

CDR3 region: CATRGTLSTDTQYF. The CDR3 DNA reads as TGTGCCACCAGGGGGACATTAAGCACAGATACGCAGTATTTT. The chain uses TRBV15 and TRBJ2-3, with D possibly TRBD1 on 6 matching bases. Per germline, CDR1 LNHNV and CDR2 YYDKDF (reference sequence). CDR3 length: 14 amino acids. V dropped 6 bases and J dropped 0 bases, with 10 bases sitting between them.

In its sample, this clone was seen once. The gene calls are TRBV5-1 and TRBJ1-4, with 10 nucleotides matching TRBD1. The CDR3 covers 16 residues. Per the germline V gene, CDR1 is SGHRS and CDR2 is YFSETQ. V was clipped by 6 bases and J by 6 bases; unmatched bases: 11. CDR3 sequence (DNA): TGCGCCAGCAACGGGACAGGGGAGACTACCTATGAAAAACTGTTTTTT. Translating gives CASNGTGETTYEKLFF.

The sample holds a few counts of this clone. The gene calls are TRBV4-1 and TRBJ2-1; D perhaps matches TRBD2 (6 bases). The ends were cut back, 4 bases at V and 3 bases at J, with 10 bases in the middle. This CDR3 is 14 amino acids long. The germline CDR1 and CDR2 sequences are MGHRA and YSYEKL. The CDR3 region has the DNA TGCGCCAGCAGCCTGGCGGGGAGCTACAATGAGCAGTTCTTC. Translated, it gives CASSLAGSYNEQFF.

V usage is TRBV28 and J usage is TRBJ1-2; D uncertain. The CDR3 runs 12 residues. V was cut by 7 bases and J by 1 base, with 7 bases left in between. CDR1 and CDR2 from the germline V gene are MDHEN and SYDVKM. The CDR3 coding sequence is TGTGCCAGCACGAGCAGTAACTATGGCTACACCTTC. It encodes CASTSSNYGYTF.

This clone was picked up a small number of times. The chain's CDR3 is CASSSYSKTSGGADEQFF. In DNA, the CDR3 is TGTGCCAGCAGCTCCTACTCCAAAACTAGCGGGGGGGCGGATGAGCAGTTCTTC. The chain couples TRBV11-3 to TRBJ2-1; 13 nucleotides line up with TRBD2. V shed 4 bases and J 8 bases; nucleotides not matched to a gene: 14. Per germline, CDR1 SGHNT and CDR2 YENEEA. This CDR3 is 18 amino acids long.

The chain joins TRBV6-5 to TRBJ2-7, with TRBD1 matching 7 bases. The CDR3 is made up of 16 amino acids. The V segment lost 0 bases and the J segment 2 bases; nucleotides outside the gene matches: 7. Germline values: CDR1 MNHEY, CDR2 SVGAGI. CDR3 sequence: CASSYSREQGPYEQYF. Here the CDR3 DNA reads TGTGCCAGCAGTTACTCACGGGAACAGGGGCCCTACGAGCAGTACTTC.